The rows below give T cell receptor beta chains drawn from one sample of a study of blood T cell repertoires in COVID-19. Assay used: immunoSEQ multiplex PCR; TCRdb lists only in-frame clones, some missing. The data hold 250,000 to 400,000 clones, with around 89% observed a single time. The material sequenced was peripheral blood. These receptors originate from a woman in her twenties or thirties with COVID-19, enrolled during active disease. CDR3s include the opening cysteine and the closing phenylalanine or tryptophan. The D gene is left open where the match is weak. The size entry is marked missing in some rows and otherwise reads once, few, many or a size class.

d_call,clone_size,j_call,v_call,cdr3_aa,cdr3_nt
TRBD1,once,TRBJ2-7,TRBV6-5,CASSHRGSSYEQYF,TGTGCCAGCAGTCACAGGGGTAGCTCCTACGAGCAGTACTTC
NA,NA,TRBJ2-3,TRBV5-4,CASSPAAGPDTQYF,TGTGCCAGCAGCCCGGCAGCGGGCCCAGATACGCAGTATTTT
TRBD1,NA,TRBJ1-2,TRBV5-1,CASSLGTGYGYTF,TGCGCCAGCAGCTTGGGGACAGGTTATGGCTACACCTTC
TRBD1,NA,TRBJ1-3,TRBV18,CASSRDGTEGNTIYF,TGTGCCAGCTCACGGGACGGGACAGAGGGAAACACCATATATTTT
TRBD1,NA,TRBJ2-2,TRBV27,CASSLSGGQGELFF,TGTGCCAGCAGTTTATCAGGGGGCCAGGGGGAGCTGTTTTTT
TRBD1,NA,TRBJ1-1,TRBV19,CASSLGDRDIAEAFF,TGTGCCAGTAGCCTCGGGGACAGGGACATCGCTGAAGCTTTCTTT
NA,NA,TRBJ2-5,TRBV11-3,CASSPDPAREETQYF,TGTGCCAGCAGCCCGGACCCCGCCCGGGAGGAGACCCAGTACTTC
TRBD1,NA,TRBJ1-1,TRBV6-5,CASSLGTGAGAFF,TGTGCCAGCAGCTTAGGGACAGGGGCGGGGGCTTTCTTT
TRBD1,NA,TRBJ1-3,TRBV7-6,CASSSLTGHSGNTIYF,TGTGCCAGCAGCTCGCTGACAGGGCACTCTGGAAACACCATATATTTT
TRBD1,NA,TRBJ2-7,TRBV5-6,CASSMTQAGGEQYF,TGTGCCAGCAGCATGACCCAAGCAGGGGGCGAGCAGTACTTC
NA,NA,TRBJ1-2,TRBV9,CASSVGGRGGYTF,TGTGCCAGCAGCGTAGGAGGGAGAGGTGGCTACACCTTC
NA,few,TRBJ1-1,TRBV5-4,CASSFLDRLPNTEAFF,TGTGCCAGCAGCTTCTTGGACAGACTACCTAACACTGAAGCTTTCTTT
NA,NA,TRBJ2-1,TRBV4-2,CASSQEGGALYNEQFF,TGTGCCAGCAGCCAAGAAGGGGGGGCCCTATACAATGAGCAGTTCTTC
NA,NA,TRBJ1-2,TRBV7-2,CASSYSFSNYGYTF,TGTGCCAGCAGCTACTCCTTCTCTAACTATGGCTACACCTTC
NA,NA,TRBJ2-1,TRBV13,CASSLAGAEGAVDEQFF,TGTGCCAGCAGCTTAGCAGGGGCTGAAGGGGCGGTCGATGAGCAGTTCTTC
NA,NA,TRBJ2-1,TRBV4-3,CASSQDPRYNEQFF,TGCGCCAGCAGCCAAGATCCCCGGTACAATGAGCAGTTCTTC
NA,once,TRBJ1-4,TRBV25-1,CASSAGNLGELFF,TGTGCCAGCAGTGCCGGGAATCTCGGAGAACTGTTTTTT
NA,NA,TRBJ1-4,TRBV28,CASNRQLNEKLFF,TGTGCCAGCAACCGACAGCTTAATGAAAAACTGTTTTTT
TRBD1,few,TRBJ1-2,TRBV5-4,CASSLATGMDGYTF,TGTGCCAGCAGCTTAGCGACAGGGATGGATGGCTACACCTTC
TRBD1,NA,TRBJ2-2,TRBV15,CATSSGTGSVGELFF,TGTGCCACCAGCAGCGGGACAGGGTCGGTCGGGGAGCTGTTTTTT
NA,few,TRBJ1-3,TRBV30,CAWIGDNSGNTIYF,TGTGCCTGGATAGGGGATAACTCTGGAAACACCATATATTTT
NA,once,TRBJ2-2,TRBV24-1,CATSDNLGGNSNTGELFF,TGTGCCACCAGTGACAATCTTGGGGGGAATTCGAACACCGGGGAGCTGTTTTTT
TRBD1,NA,TRBJ2-1,TRBV28,CASSFRDRWTFEQFF,TGTGCCAGCAGTTTCCGGGACAGGTGGACTTTTGAGCAGTTCTTC
TRBD1,NA,TRBJ1-2,TRBV5-6,CASSSGTGVLYGYTF,TGTGCCAGCAGCTCCGGGACAGGGGTTCTCTATGGCTACACCTTC
TRBD1,medium-sized,TRBJ2-5,TRBV5-1,CASSLGQGRETQYF,TGCGCCAGCAGCTTGGGACAGGGGAGGGAGACCCAGTACTTC
NA,NA,TRBJ1-4,TRBV4-2,CASSHRSEREKLFF,TGTGCCAGCAGTCACAGGTCGGAAAGGGAAAAACTGTTTTTT
TRBD1,NA,TRBJ1-3,TRBV6-6,CASSRTAGQGAGNTIYF,TGTGCCAGCAGTCGAACCGCGGGACAGGGAGCGGGAAACACCATATATTTT
TRBD1,NA,TRBJ2-1,TRBV11-2,CASRAGTDPHYEQFF,TGTGCCAGCAGGGCCGGGACAGACCCACATTATGAGCAGTTCTTC
TRBD1,NA,TRBJ1-6,TRBV5-4,CASSRQGPFSSYNSPLHF,TGTGCCAGCAGTCGACAGGGGCCCTTTAGCTCCTATAATTCACCCCTCCACTTT
NA,NA,TRBJ1-1,TRBV13,CASSRGQNTEAFF,TGTGCCAGCAGCCGCGGACAGAACACTGAAGCTTTCTTT
NA,NA,TRBJ1-3,TRBV18,CASSPQGAGNTIYF,TGTGCCAGCTCACCTCAGGGCGCTGGAAACACCATATATTTT
NA,NA,TRBJ1-5,TRBV27,CASSGHTNQPQHF,TGTGCCAGCAGTGGACACACAAATCAGCCCCAGCATTTT
NA,NA,TRBJ1-1,TRBV5-4,CASSLGGVSEAFF,TGTGCCAGCAGCTTGGGGGGAGTCAGTGAAGCTTTCTTT
TRBD1,NA,TRBJ2-7,TRBV13,CASSLGGQPDEQYF,TGTGCCAGCAGCTTAGGGGGACAGCCTGACGAGCAGTACTTC
NA,NA,TRBJ1-4,TRBV3-1/TRBV3-2,CASNPVPSWDTTNEKLFF,TGTGCCAGCAACCCCGTCCCCTCCTGGGACACAACTAATGAAAAACTGTTTTTT
TRBD2,few,TRBJ2-7,TRBV10-2,CASRIPGLGGVHEQYF,TGCGCCAGCAGGATACCAGGACTAGGTGGAGTCCACGAGCAGTACTTC
TRBD2,NA,TRBJ2-1,TRBV10-2,CASGSGGAMIDEQFF,TGCGCCAGCGGTAGCGGGGGGGCGATGATAGATGAGCAGTTCTTC
TRBD1,NA,TRBJ1-2,TRBV29-1,CSVEEGQGNYGYTF,TGCAGCGTTGAAGAGGGACAGGGAAACTATGGCTACACCTTC
TRBD1,NA,TRBJ1-2,TRBV6-5,CASRGGQGGYGYTF,TGTGCCAGCAGGGGGGGACAGGGGGGCTATGGCTACACCTTC
TRBD1,NA,TRBJ2-1,TRBV6-5,CASSRTGSYNEQFF,TGTGCCAGCAGCCGGACAGGGTCTTACAATGAGCAGTTCTTC
TRBD1,NA,TRBJ1-2,TRBV9,CASSPQGAGNYGYTF,TGTGCCAGCAGCCCTCAGGGGGCTGGTAACTATGGCTACACCTTC
NA,NA,TRBJ1-1,TRBV4-2,CASSQDGGGTFF,TGTGCCAGCAGCCAAGATGGGGGGGGGACTTTCTTT
NA,NA,TRBJ1-2,TRBV9,CASSGIGGFNYGYTF,TGTGCCAGCAGCGGGATCGGCGGGTTTAACTATGGCTACACCTTC
TRBD2,once,TRBJ2-1,TRBV9,CASSVEASGGATQFF,TGTGCCAGCAGCGTAGAGGCTAGCGGGGGGGCCACGCAGTTCTTC
NA,NA,TRBJ2-2,TRBV11-2,CASSPRLNTGELFF,TGTGCCAGCAGCCCCCGTCTTAACACCGGGGAGCTGTTTTTT
NA,NA,TRBJ2-5,TRBV2,CASSEGSYSGQETQYF,TGTGCCAGCAGTGAAGGTTCGTACTCGGGACAAGAGACCCAGTACTTC
NA,NA,TRBJ2-7,TRBV27,CASKDISSYEQYF,TGTGCCAGCAAAGACATATCCTCCTACGAGCAGTACTTC
NA,NA,TRBJ1-1,TRBV2,CASSPSFLSTEAFF,TGTGCCAGCAGCCCCAGTTTTTTAAGCACTGAAGCTTTCTTT
NA,NA,TRBJ2-7,TRBV4-1,CASSQGATGPVEQYF,TGCGCCAGCAGCCAAGGCGCCACAGGTCCAGTCGAGCAGTACTTC
NA,NA,TRBJ1-5,TRBV7-9,CASSEGNQPQHF,TGTGCCAGCAGCGAGGGAAATCAGCCCCAGCATTTT
NA,NA,TRBJ2-1,TRBV4-3,CASSQADNEQFF,TGCGCCAGCAGCCAAGCAGACAATGAGCAGTTCTTC